These T cell receptor beta chains were read from a single sample in a study of cytomegalovirus exposure and HLA in healthy donors. Assay used: immunoSEQ multiplex PCR; TCRdb lists only in-frame clones, some missing. This sample carries about 350,000 clones, about 90% of them seen once, and the ten largest clones take approximately 1%. Sequencing input: PBMCs. The receptors come from a woman aged 25-40 years in good health and CMV-seropositive. The CDR3 runs from the conserved cysteine through the conserved F or W. The order of the fields is CDR3 length, J gene, V gene, clone size, D gene, CDR3 protein, CDR3 DNA. A D gene is named only where the DNA matches it firmly. Expanded clones are given a class, and other clones once, few, many or no size at all.

>13|TRBJ2-1|TRBV6-1|-|-
CASAGLPPNEQFF
TGTGCCAGCGCTGGACTACCCCCCAATGAGCAGTTCTTC
>13|TRBJ2-7|TRBV28|-|-
CASSAALSREQYF
TGTGCCAGCTCGGCCGCTCTATCTCGCGAGCAGTACTTC
>19|TRBJ2-3|TRBV5-1|-|-
CASSLADGSYLSSTDTQYF
TGCGCCAGCAGCTTGGCGGACGGCTCCTACCTCTCTAGCACAGATACGCAGTATTTT
>16|TRBJ2-7|TRBV4-1|once|TRBD2
CASSQGRSGGLYEQYF
TGCGCCAGCAGCCAAGGCCGTAGCGGGGGGCTATACGAGCAGTACTTC
>14|TRBJ1-1|TRBV13|once|TRBD1
CASSLEARDRDAFF
TGTGCCAGCAGCTTAGAGGCCCGGGACAGGGATGCTTTCTTT
>15|TRBJ2-1|TRBV27|-|-
CASSPAGSVYNEQFF
TGTGCCAGCAGTCCCGCCGGGTCTGTTTACAATGAGCAGTTCTTC
>12|TRBJ1-5|TRBV29-1|-|-
CSVGTSNQPQHF
TGCAGCGTGGGGACTAGCAATCAGCCCCAGCATTTT
>13|TRBJ2-1|TRBV6-4|many|-
CASSDSTYSEQFF
TGTGCCAGCAGTGACTCGACCTACTCTGAGCAGTTCTTC
>15|TRBJ1-5|TRBV28|-|TRBD1
CASSLPQGANQPQHF
TGTGCCAGCAGTCTCCCACAGGGGGCGAATCAGCCCCAGCATTTT
>13|TRBJ1-2|TRBV10-3|-|TRBD1
CAISVTGDYGYTF
TGTGCCATCAGCGTTACAGGGGACTATGGCTACACCTTC
>15|TRBJ1-5|TRBV27|-|TRBD1
CASRPDRAINQPQHF
TGTGCCAGCAGGCCAGACAGGGCCATCAATCAGCCCCAGCATTTT
>15|TRBJ1-5|TRBV27|once|TRBD1
CASSSRDRGNQPQHF
TGTGCCAGCAGTTCCCGCGACAGGGGTAATCAGCCCCAGCATTTT
>14|TRBJ2-2|TRBV6-1|few|-
CASSEWLGTGELFF
TGTGCCAGCAGTGAATGGCTGGGGACCGGGGAGCTGTTTTTT
>14|TRBJ1-2|TRBV4-1|once|TRBD1
CASSRGGQIYGYTF
TGCGCCAGCAGCCGGGGGGGACAGATCTATGGCTACACCTTC
>13|TRBJ2-7|TRBV9|-|-
CASSVGELYEQYF
TGTGCCAGCAGCGTAGGCGAGCTCTACGAGCAGTACTTC
>15|TRBJ2-7|TRBV19|-|-
CASSSGTAGPYEQYF
TGTGCCAGTAGTTCCGGGACCGCAGGACCCTACGAGCAGTACTTC